These 27 T cell receptor beta chains were all obtained from the same sample, sequenced in a study of CD8+ T cells in alopecia areata. The treatment is: oral pan-JAK inhibitor, 5-10 mg twice daily. RNA extraction was followed by reverse transcription into cDNA, which acted as the sequencing template. Profiling relied on immunoSEQ multiplex PCR, and the TCRdb table lists in-frame clones only, not all of them. The sample shows 75,000 to 100,000 clones, around three quarters of them seen only once. The sample was CD8+ T cells sorted from blood, taken around week 44, from a patient treated with tofacitinib. Receptor source: a human donor with alopecia areata.

J is TRBJ1-5 and V is TRBV6-5; perhaps TRBD1 as D (5 bases). V lost 6 bases to trimming and J lost 0 bases, with 9 bases between them. The CDR3 totals 14 residues. CDR1 is MNHEY, CDR2 SVGAGI, per germline. The CDR3 sequence: CASRQAFSNQPQHF. Here the CDR3 DNA reads TGTGCCAGCAGACAGGCCTTTAGCAATCAGCCCCAGCATTTT.

V usage is TRBV7-8 and J usage is TRBJ1-5, with 8 bases that match TRBD1. CDR1 is SGHVS, CDR2 FQNEAQ, per germline. V lost 1 base to trimming and J lost 0 bases; unmatched junction nucleotides: 8. There are 18 residues in the CDR3. The CDR3 spells CASSLGGFTGGSNQPQHF. The CDR3 coding sequence is TGTGCCAGCAGCTTAGGCGGATTCACAGGGGGTAGCAATCAGCCCCAGCATTTT.

This rearrangement joins TRBV30 to TRBJ1-1; no definite D call. With 3 bases removed from V and 5 bases from J, the gap between germline ends came to 13 bases. The germline gives CDR1 GTSNPN, CDR2 SVGIG (reference sequence). This CDR3 contains 13 residues. The CDR3 DNA sequence: TGTGCCTGGAGCCAATTGGTGGGGACTGAAGCTTTCTTT. Translated, it gives CAWSQLVGTEAFF.

The rearrangement uses TRBV29-1 and TRBJ2-5; 9 bases are a match to TRBD1. The end of the DNA fits TRBJ2-7 better, so the J call may be wrong. Germline CDR1 SQVTM, CDR2 ANQGSEA. The CDR3 sequence is 13 residues long. As DNA, the CDR3 is TGCAGCGTCGCGGACAGGGGCCACTACGAGCAGTACTTC. Translation: CSVADRGHYEQYF.

Points on this clone: One junction end disagrees with the germline gene, perhaps due to a read error. The rearrangement links TRBV29-1 to TRBJ1-2; 7 bases match TRBD1. Germline V gene data show CDR1 as SQVTM and CDR2 as ANQGSEA. CDR3 length equals 14 residues. CDR3 DNA: TGCAGCGTTGAAGATCGCGACAGGGATGATGGCTGCACCTTC. Translating it yields CSVEDRDRDDGCTF.

The gene calls are TRBV13 and TRBJ1-6, with D perhaps TRBD1 (5 bases). Germline values: CDR1 PRHDT, CDR2 FYEKMQ (reference sequence). CDR3 size: 16 residues. Trimming took off 5 bases at V and 0 bases at J, with 11 bases between the two ends. The CDR3 DNA reads TGTGCCAGCAGCCCCCGGGGCAGCTCCTATAATTCACCCCTCCACTTT. Its protein is CASSPRGSSYNSPLHF.

This chain joins TRBV5-1 and TRBJ2-1, with 8 positions matching TRBD2. V dropped 2 bases and J dropped 6; count of bases not matched to a gene: 4. CDR1 and CDR2 (germline): SGHRS, YFSETQ. The CDR3 length is 14 residues. Here the CDR3 reads CASSLRGGLNEQFF. The CDR3 DNA reads as TGCGCCAGCAGCTTACGGGGGGGCCTCAATGAGCAGTTCTTC.

The chain carries TRBV25-1 and TRBJ2-1, with 7 positions matching TRBD2. This CDR3 has 15 amino acids. Per the germline V gene, CDR1 is MGHDK and CDR2 is SYGVNS. V lost 1 base to trimming and J lost 4 bases; unmatched junction nucleotides: 4. CDR3 protein: CASSELGGRYNEQFF. The CDR3, as DNA: TGTGCCAGCAGTGAATTGGGCGGGAGATACAATGAGCAGTTCTTC.

This clone occurred a few times. The gene calls are TRBV19 and TRBJ2-3; TRBD1 agrees at 8 bases. The CDR3 runs 15 residues. Germline V gene data show CDR1 as LNHDA and CDR2 as SQIVND (reference sequence). The V and J ends lost 5 bases and 4 bases, in that order; junction bases with no gene match: 8. The CDR3 region has the DNA TGTGCCAGTAGTCCTGAGGACAGGGATGCAGATACGCAGTATTTT. Its protein is CASSPEDRDADTQYF.

This clone was counted once. The rearrangement links TRBV6-6 to TRBJ1-1; D might be TRBD1 (6 bases). V lost 2 bases and J lost 7, with 8 bases in between. The V gene's germline CDR1 is MNHNY and CDR2 SVGAGI (reference sequence). The CDR3 is 12 amino acids. The CDR3: CASSYPDSEAFF. In nucleotides, the CDR3 is TGTGCCAGCAGTTACCCGGACAGTGAAGCTTTCTTT.

The CDR3 DNA sequence: TGTGCCAGCAGTTTGGTAGCGGGGGACCCTGGAGATGAGCAGTTCTTC. Residues: CASSLVAGDPGDEQFF. The V gene is TRBV27, the J gene TRBJ2-1, with TRBD2 identical over 9 bases. Germline loops: CDR1 MNHEY, CDR2 SMNVEV (reference sequence). After removal of 3 bases from V and 8 bases from J, the junction contained 11 bases not matched to a gene. The CDR3 contains 16 residues.

The chain uses TRBV19 and TRBJ1-2; D possibly corresponds to TRBD1 (6 bases). Trimming shortened V by 3 bases and J by 8 bases, and 19 bases separated the two germline ends. This CDR3 contains 15 residues. Germline V CDR1 and CDR2: LNHDA, SQIVND (reference sequence). The DNA of the CDR3 is TGTGCCAGTAGTATCATCACAGGGCAGCGCGGAGGCTACACCTTC. Translation: CASSIITGQRGGYTF.

This clone was counted once. This chain joins TRBV7-9 and TRBJ2-3, with 12 bases matching TRBD1. CDR3 length: 16 amino acids. The ends lost 8 bases at V and 5 bases at J; junction bases unmatched: 11. Looked up from germline, CDR1 is SEHNR and CDR2 is FQNEAQ (reference sequence). CDR3 DNA: TGTGCCAGCGGAACCACACGGGACAGGGGGCGAGATACGCAGTATTTT. This sequence encodes CASGTTRDRGRDTQYF.

This clone showed up just a few times. The chain couples TRBV7-3 to TRBJ2-7, with D perhaps matching TRBD2 (6 bases). With 2 bases removed from V and 1 base from J, the gap between germline ends came to 9 bases. The CDR3 spans 14 residues. CDR1 is SGHTA and CDR2 is FQGTGA in the germline V gene. CDR3 in amino acids: CASSLFGGSYEQYF. CDR3 nucleotide sequence: TGTGCCAGCAGCTTATTTGGGGGGTCCTACGAGCAGTACTTC.

The chain couples TRBV4-3 to TRBJ1-1; D gene unclear. This CDR3 has 16 residues. Trimming stripped 0 bases from V and 2 bases from J, with 13 bases between. Per germline, CDR1 LGHNA and CDR2 YSLEER. For the CDR3, the DNA is TGCGCCAGCAGCCAAGATAGAAGGGTACAAAACACTGAAGCTTTCTTT. Protein: CASSQDRRVQNTEAFF.

In its sample, this clone was seen many times. The rearrangement joins TRBV6-6 to TRBJ1-6; D might be TRBD1 (5 bases). V was pared by 7 bases and J by 7 bases, with 11 bases between. The CDR3 sequence is 13 residues long. Per the germline V gene, CDR1 is MNHNY and CDR2 is SVGAGI (reference sequence). As DNA, the CDR3 is TGTGCCAGCAAGGGGACTTTGAATTCACCCCTCCACTTT. This sequence encodes CASKGTLNSPLHF.

The genes are TRBV30 and TRBJ1-1, with a possible D match to TRBD1 (6 bases). CDR1 GTSNPN and CDR2 SVGIG come from the germline V gene (reference sequence). V gave up 4 bases and J gave up 4 bases, with 13 bases separating them. This CDR3 region has 13 residues. The CDR3, as DNA: TGTGCCTGGACCAATGGGGGGCCCACTGAAGCTTTCTTT. Translated: CAWTNGGPTEAFF.

The chain couples TRBV28 to TRBJ2-2, with no clear D. The CDR3 has 13 residues. The germline CDR1 and CDR2 sequences are MDHEN and SYDVKM. The V gene lost 2 bases and the J gene lost 1 base, with 2 bases spanning the gap. The CDR3 DNA is TGTGCCAGCAGTTTAGGGAACACCGGGGAGCTGTTTTTT. Protein sequence: CASSLGNTGELFF. Full variable domain (remainder filled in from reference TRBV28 and TRBJ2-2): DVKVTQSSRYLVKRTGEKVFLECVQDMDHENMFWYRQDPGLGLRLIYFSYDVKMKEKGDIPEGYSVSREKKERFSLILESASTNQTSMYLCASSLGNTGELFFGEGSRLTVL.

The chain recombines TRBV29-1 with TRBJ1-2; the D is unclear. Germline assignment: CDR1 SQVTM and CDR2 ANQGSEA. Trimming pared 6 bases from V and 4 bases from J, leaving 21 bases between. The CDR3 runs to 15 residues. This CDR3 is CSVDATKDGIYGYTF. The CDR3, as DNA: TGCAGCGTCGACGCGACGAAGGACGGGATCTATGGCTACACCTTC. The whole variable domain, filled in from reference TRBV29-1 and TRBJ1-2, reads SAVISQKPSRDICQRGTSLTIQCQVDSQVTMMFWYRQQPGQSLTLIATANQGSEATYESGFVIDKFPISRPNLTFSTLTVSNMSPEDSSIYLCSVDATKDGIYGYTFGSGTRLTVV.

V is TRBV9 and J is TRBJ2-7, with 7 nucleotides matching TRBD1. CDR3 length: 13 amino acids. The V gene end was trimmed by 5 bases and the J gene end by 1 base; junction bases not matched to a gene: 3. The germline CDR1 and CDR2 sequences are SGDLS and YYNGEE. The chain's CDR3 is CASSQGESYEQYF. As DNA, the CDR3 is TGTGCCAGCAGTCAGGGGGAATCCTACGAGCAGTACTTC.

The J gene is TRBJ2-5, the V gene TRBV4-3; 11 bases align to TRBD2. There are 17 residues in the CDR3. The V segment lost 0 bases and the J segment 4 bases; nucleotides outside the gene matches: 7. Germline CDR1 LGHNA, CDR2 YSLEER. The CDR3, as DNA: TGCGCCAGCAGCCAAGATATAGGTACTAGCGGGGGAGAGACCCAGTACTTC. Translation: CASSQDIGTSGGETQYF.

The chain carries TRBV25-1 and TRBJ1-4, with 7 bases lining up with TRBD1. This CDR3 comprises 16 residues. The V gene end was trimmed by 3 bases and the J gene end by 6 bases; junction bases not matched to a gene: 10. From germline, CDR1 is MGHDK and CDR2 SYGVNS. DNA for the CDR3: TGTGCCAGCAGTGATCTTAGGACAGGCGATTATGAAAAACTGTTTTTT. Translated, it gives CASSDLRTGDYEKLFF.

The chain carries TRBV7-8 and TRBJ1-5; the D is unclear. V was pared by 1 base and J by 0 bases, with 16 bases between. In germline, CDR1 is SGHVS, CDR2 FQNEAQ. CDR3 length: 18 residues. The DNA for the CDR3 is TGTGCCAGCAGCTTAGGGGTCTCCGGGGTTAATAGCAATCAGCCCCAGCATTTT. The encoded protein is CASSLGVSGVNSNQPQHF.

This chain links TRBV30 with TRBJ1-1, with D maybe TRBD1 (5 bases). This CDR3 has 13 amino acids. The V gene lost 8 bases and the J gene lost 1 base, with 14 bases spanning the gap. CDR1 and CDR2 from the germline V gene are GTSNPN and SVGIG (reference sequence). The CDR3 spells CALWRGRNTEAFF. The DNA for the CDR3 is TGTGCCCTCTGGCGGGGCAGGAACACTGAAGCTTTCTTT.

This clone was detected a few times. V usage is TRBV29-1 and J usage is TRBJ1-2; TRBD1 agrees at 7 bases. The CDR3 runs 14 residues. Germline V gene lookup returns CDR1 SQVTM and CDR2 ANQGSEA. DNA of the CDR3: TGCCGCGGGGGAGACAGGGAGGGGGACTATGGCTACACCTTC. Encoded protein: CRGGDREGDYGYTF. Filled out from reference TRBV29-1 and TRBJ1-2, the complete variable domain reads SAVISQKPSRDICQRGTSLTIQCQVDSQVTMMFWYRQQPGQSLTLIATANQGSEATYESGFVIDKFPISRPNLTFSTLTVSNMSPEDSSIYLCRGGDREGDYGYTFGSGTRLTVV.

This clone was detected a few times. This chain links TRBV2 with TRBJ2-1, with 7 bases that match TRBD1. Germline values: CDR1 SNHLY, CDR2 FYNNEI. The J segment lost 7 bases and the V segment lost 10 bases, leaving 13 bases of the junction unmatched. This CDR3 region has 14 residues. The chain's CDR3 is CATNRQGRSNEQFF. CDR3 coding DNA: TGTGCCACTAACAGACAGGGAAGGAGTAATGAGCAGTTCTTC.

About this clone: One junction end does not reproduce the germline sequence, and a read error may be involved. The rearrangement uses TRBV11-2 and TRBJ2-1, with 11 bases aligning to TRBD2. The CDR3 sequence is 16 residues long. Germline loops: CDR1 SGHAT, CDR2 FQNNGV. CDR3 in amino acids: CASSQDQLAGDNEQFF. The CDR3 nucleotides read TGCGCCAGCAGCCAAGATCAACTAGCGGGGGACAATGAGCAGTTCTTC.